This TCR beta chain originates from a study of T-cell memory formation after mild COVID-19. TCRdb itself ran the 5' RACE reads through MiXCR, one entry per CDR3 protein. The sample carries about 320,000 distinct CDR3 sequences, 13% to 15% recorded once. J was trimmed by 7 bases and V by 4 bases; bases with no gene match: 8. This CDR3 has 16 residues. Germline-derived CDR1 and CDR2 are MDHEN and SYDVKM. The receptor was derived from a man between 18 and 35 years old who had mild COVID-19 (a few samples of this study predate the infection). Cell type and time point are not known. Input material: PBMCs or a T cell subset sorted from them (not recorded which). The gene calls are TRBV28 and TRBJ2-3; 13 bases map to TRBD2. The CDR3 coding sequence is TGTGCCAGCAGTTCGACTAGCGGGGGGCCGGGATATACGCAGTATTTT. Translation: CASSSTSGGPGYTQYF.